These 19 T cell receptor beta chains were sequenced from one sample in a study of blood T cells in healthy people across ages. A J-beta primer mix and a sample-barcoded 5' primer were used in a second PCR of about 6 to 12 cycles. TCRdb redid the calling of the 5' RACE reads with MiXCR, one entry per CDR3 protein. In the table there are around 870,000 distinct CDR3 sequences, less than 35% of which are singletons. Input material: blood. These receptors were collected from a woman at least 80 years old in good health.

This clonotype was seen repeatedly, ten times or more. In DNA, the CDR3 is TGTGCCAGCAGTCCCCTCGGACGGATGCAGTACTTC. Protein: CASSPLGRMQYF. The chain is built from TRBV25-1 and TRBJ2-7; D gene unclear. Germline V gene data show CDR1 as MGHDK and CDR2 as SYGVNS. V was trimmed by 5 bases and J by 9 bases, leaving 14 bases between them. The CDR3 runs to 12 residues.

The V call is TRBV4-3, the J call TRBJ2-2; no firm D call. Germline V gene lookup returns CDR1 LGHNA and CDR2 YSLEER. V was trimmed by 0 bases and J by 4 bases, leaving 9 bases between them. The CDR3 contains 15 residues. The CDR3 reads CASSQESGPTGELFF. CDR3 sequence (DNA): TGCGCCAGCAGCCAAGAATCCGGCCCCACCGGGGAGCTGTTTTTT.

With respect to this clonotype: The CDR3 does not end in the conserved phenylalanine or tryptophan, so this is likely a read error. The chain combines TRBV11-2 with TRBJ1-2; TRBD1 is a possible D gene (6 bases). There are 13 residues in the CDR3. The ends were cut back, 5 bases at V and 7 bases at J, with 14 bases in the middle. Germline V CDR1 and CDR2: SGHAT, FQNNGV. As DNA, the CDR3 is TGTGCCAGCAGCGCCTCGAAGGGGGGTGGCTACACCGTC. Translating gives CASSASKGGGYTV.

The chain links TRBV7-8 to TRBJ2-1; D unclear. This CDR3 region has 16 residues. Trimming shortened V by 0 bases and J by 3 bases, and 12 bases separated the two germline ends. Germline CDR1 is SGHVS and CDR2 is FQNEAQ. The CDR3 DNA sequence: TGTGCCAGCAGCTTAGCGCGGTCTCGTGGCTACAATGAGCAGTTCTTC. Translation gives CASSLARSRGYNEQFF.

This clonotype was picked up one time. It may be a read error: a sequence one base away is much more abundant. The V call is TRBV12-3 or TRBV12-4, the J call TRBJ2-7, with a weak D call TRBD1 (6 bases). The CDR3 contains 12 residues. V was shortened by 5 bases and J by 5 bases, with 10 bases between the two germline ends. The CDR3 sequence is CASSTTGNEQYF. The CDR3 DNA is TGTGCCAGCAGTACCACAGGGAACGAGCAGTACTTC.

A remark on this clonotype: Germline is not matched at one junction end, which may reflect a read error. V usage is TRBV27 and J usage is TRBJ2-1, with 12 positions matching TRBD2. Germline V gene lookup returns CDR1 MNHEY and CDR2 SMNVEV (reference sequence). This CDR3 region has 16 residues. The CDR3 DNA is TGTGCCTGCAGTAAATCCGGGACTAGCGGGTACAATGAGCAGTTCTTC. Translated: CACSKSGTSGYNEQFF.

This clonotype was seen only a few times. Given a much more abundant clone one base away, this may be a read error. The chain has TRBV6-2 or TRBV6-3 and TRBJ2-5, with D hard to call. The germline CDR1 and CDR2 sequences are MNHEY and SVGEGT. This CDR3 is 14 amino acids long. Trimming shortened V by 0 bases and J by 11 bases, and 16 bases separated the two germline ends. The CDR3 nucleotides are TGTGCCAGCAGTTACTCCGTTCTAGGGAATGAGCAGTACTTC. It yields the protein CASSYSVLGNEQYF.

This clonotype was seen many times. The V and J genes are TRBV11-2 and TRBJ1-1; TRBD1 is a possible D gene (5 bases). CDR3 length: 15 residues. Germline assignment: CDR1 SGHAT and CDR2 FQNNGV. The V end lost 0 bases, the J end lost 0 bases, and 8 bases lay between the germline ends. The CDR3 sequence: CASSLDGAMNTEAFF. DNA of the CDR3: TGTGCCAGCAGCTTAGACGGGGCCATGAACACTGAAGCTTTCTTT.

Comment on this clonotype: Because it lacks the conserved phenylalanine or tryptophan at the end, this CDR3 is likely a read error. V gene TRBV24-1 combines with J gene TRBJ1-2, with unresolved D. The CDR3 covers 14 residues. V dropped 3 bases and J dropped 4 bases, with 11 bases sitting between them. Germline assignment: CDR1 KGHDR and CDR2 SFDVKD. This CDR3 reads CATSDSWKRYGYTL. For the CDR3, the DNA is TGTGCCACCAGTGATAGTTGGAAGCGCTATGGCTACACCTTA.

In its sample, this clonotype was seen many times. V gene TRBV6-6 combines with J gene TRBJ1-2, with D maybe TRBD1 (6 bases). This CDR3 spans 13 amino acids. Trimming took off 2 bases at V and 6 bases at J, with 10 bases between the two ends. CDR1 and CDR2 (germline): MNHNY, SVGAGI (reference sequence). The DNA of the CDR3 is TGTGCCAGCAGTTACGTCCGGGGGCATGGCTACACCTTC. Residues: CASSYVRGHGYTF.

Remarks on this clonotype: A much larger clone differs by one base, so this may be a read error. The CDR3 coding sequence is TGTGCCAGCAGTGAAGCGCCGGCTAGCGGTTGGGAGACCCAGTACTTC. Translated, it gives CASSEAPASGWETQYF. The rearrangement uses TRBV6-1 and TRBJ2-5; TRBD2 aligns across 7 bases. J gave up 5 bases and V 0 bases, and 9 bases lay outside the gene matches. Germline-derived CDR1 and CDR2 are MNHNS and SASEGT. There are 16 residues in the CDR3.

The gene calls are TRBV5-1 and TRBJ2-1; TRBD2 aligns across 7 bases. Germline V gene data show CDR1 as SGHRS and CDR2 as YFSETQ. This CDR3 has 14 residues. V lost 3 bases and J lost 13; bases outside the gene matches: 13. This CDR3 reads CASSWGGIYETQFF. The DNA for the CDR3 is TGCGCCAGCAGCTGGGGGGGGATCTACGAGACCCAGTTCTTC.

The chain combines TRBV12-2 with TRBJ1-6. TRBV12-2 is flagged as a pseudogene. This CDR3 has 19 residues. CDR3 sequence: CASRLKFLREFNYNSPLHF. CDR3 DNA sequence: TGTGCAAGTCGCTTGAAGTTCTTGAGAGAGTTTAACTATAATTCACCCCTCCACTTT.

This clonotype was found a few times. The chain combines TRBV20-1 with TRBJ1-3; D perhaps matches TRBD1 (6 bases). CDR1 and CDR2 from the germline V gene are DFQATT and SNEGSKA (reference sequence). This CDR3 comprises 14 residues. Trimming took off 6 bases at V and 5 bases at J, with 17 bases between the two ends. This chain's CDR3 is CSASPGESRNTIYF. Written as DNA, the CDR3 is TGCAGTGCCTCCCCAGGGGAGAGTCGAAACACCATATATTTT.

The chain carries TRBV10-2 and TRBJ1-5; D is uncertain. The CDR3 extends over 14 amino acids. The germline gives CDR1 WSHSY, CDR2 SAAADI. The V and J ends lost 2 bases and 4 bases respectively, with 9 bases between them. CDR3 DNA: TGCGCCAGCAGTGAGATAGTGGAAAATCAGCCCCAGCATTTT. Translation gives CASSEIVENQPQHF.

This clonotype was picked up many times. V and J are TRBV10-3 and TRBJ2-3, with D tentatively TRBD1 (6 bases). Germline V lookup: CDR1 ENHRY, CDR2 SYGVKD. Trimming shortened V by 0 bases and J by 3 bases, and 13 bases separated the two germline ends. The CDR3 sequence is 16 residues long. The CDR3 loop reads CAISESATQGTDTQYF. In DNA, the CDR3 is TGTGCCATCAGTGAGTCAGCTACACAGGGAACAGATACGCAGTATTTT.

The chain has TRBV29-1 and TRBJ2-3; 7 nucleotides agree with TRBD1. V was clipped by 1 base and J by 3 bases; unmatched bases: 7. This CDR3 is built from 15 residues. CDR1 SQVTM and CDR2 ANQGSEA come from the germline V gene. As DNA, the CDR3 is TGCAGCGTTGAAGTTTTGACAGGGTCGACAGATACGCAGTATTTT. Translation: CSVEVLTGSTDTQYF.

In this sample, this clonotype turned up many times. The V call is TRBV28, the J call TRBJ2-7; TRBD1 matches at 11 bases. Germline V gene lookup returns CDR1 MDHEN and CDR2 SYDVKM. The CDR3 is 21 residues long. V lost 3 bases and J lost 6; bases outside the gene matches: 25. In DNA, the CDR3 is TGTGCCAGCAGTTTCCTAGTCCTCCAGGGACACAATGAGGACAGGGGGCGCGAGCAGTACTTC. Its protein product is CASSFLVLQGHNEDRGREQYF.

This clonotype was recorded at least ten times. The V and J genes are TRBV7-6 and TRBJ2-5; 11 bases are shared with TRBD1. Germline loops: CDR1 SGHVS, CDR2 FNYEAQ. The CDR3 contains 19 residues. V lost 0 bases to trimming and J lost 4 bases; unmatched junction nucleotides: 13. CDR3 loop: CASSLAGQGANLPIETQYF. DNA for the CDR3: TGTGCCAGCAGCTTAGCCGGACAGGGGGCGAATTTGCCAATAGAGACCCAGTACTTC. Full variable domain (remainder filled in from reference TRBV7-6 and TRBJ2-5): GAGVSQSPRYKVTKRGQDVALRCDPISGHVSLYWYRQALGQGPEFLTYFNYEAQQDKSGLPNDRFSAERPEGSISTLTIQRTEQRDSAMYRCASSLAGQGANLPIETQYFGPGTRLLVL.